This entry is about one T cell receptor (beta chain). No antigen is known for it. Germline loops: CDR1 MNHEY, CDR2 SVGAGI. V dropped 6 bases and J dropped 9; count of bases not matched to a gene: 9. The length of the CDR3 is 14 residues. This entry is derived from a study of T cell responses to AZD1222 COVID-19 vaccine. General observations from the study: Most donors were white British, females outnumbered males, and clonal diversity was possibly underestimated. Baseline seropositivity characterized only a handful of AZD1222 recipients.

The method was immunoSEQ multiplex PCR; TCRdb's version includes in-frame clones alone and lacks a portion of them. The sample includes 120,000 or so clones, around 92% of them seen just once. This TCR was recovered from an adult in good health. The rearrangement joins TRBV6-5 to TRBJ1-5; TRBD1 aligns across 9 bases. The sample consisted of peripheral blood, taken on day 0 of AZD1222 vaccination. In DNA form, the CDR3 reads TGTGCCAGCAGCCCAACAGGGGGCCGGTTGCCCCAGCATTTT. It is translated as CASSPTGGRLPQHF.